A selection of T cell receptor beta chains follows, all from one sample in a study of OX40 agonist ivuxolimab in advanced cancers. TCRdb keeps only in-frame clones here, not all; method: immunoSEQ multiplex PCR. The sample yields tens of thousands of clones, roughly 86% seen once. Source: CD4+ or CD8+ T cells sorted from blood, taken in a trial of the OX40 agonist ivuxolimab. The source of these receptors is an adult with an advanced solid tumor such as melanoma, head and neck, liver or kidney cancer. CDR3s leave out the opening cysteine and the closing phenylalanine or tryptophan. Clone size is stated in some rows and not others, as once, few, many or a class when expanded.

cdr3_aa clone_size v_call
ASGLVSGFHEQF once TRBV12-5
ASSDLTGTEAF . TRBV6-4
ASRGPSELF . TRBV19
ASGLAGSSYNEQF . TRBV12-5
ASSLSFGTGGAEGYT . TRBV28
ASSHEANTAQETQY . TRBV4-3
ASSLTRGNTEAF . TRBV28
ASSPGTGGYT . TRBV7-9
ASSLGPSGGTDTQY . TRBV28
ASSFGLKETQY . TRBV27
ASKGWSTSTGELF once TRBV19
ASSVEGTFTDTQY . TRBV9
ASRDGTALGVTNEKLF . TRBV5-1
ASSHGGGNTEAF once TRBV7-9
ASSVVSGTDTQY . TRBV9
ASSYGVGNTIY . TRBV19
ASSSRASNYGYT . TRBV6-1
AISELAGGPNEQF . TRBV10-3
ASRGTEAF . TRBV27
ASSHFTGITGELF . TRBV4-3
ASSTRFQAEPQH . TRBV7-9
ASSPATGELF . TRBV5-4
ASSLGFGDWVNGYT once TRBV7-2
ASIPVQGYNEQF . TRBV5-4
ASSFDWDQETQY . TRBV5-4
ASSSSTSGGARNEQF . TRBV11-2
ASSPQAAGELF . TRBV11-1
ASRRLAAPYEQY once TRBV27
ASSLSRGTLVGELF medium-sized TRBV27
ASSLGSPPSGNTIY . TRBV11-2
ASRLEDTSAYYNEQF . TRBV12-2
ASSQDLVHGGAKINTGELF . TRBV4-3
ASGGTGDRRQPQH . TRBV19